The entry that follows covers one T cell receptor (beta chain) sequence. The antigen is undetermined. The data derive from a study of shared clonotypes between healthy human individuals. Overall study findings and caveats: The study found about 4.6% of naive CD4 clonotypes shared across four donors.

V lost 3 bases and J 0 bases, leaving 16 bases between the germline ends. In germline, CDR1 is KGHSH, CDR2 LQKENI. The CDR3 sequence is 17 residues long. It was at deep level that the assay was run. Here immunoSEQ multiplex PCR was the method, and the copy in TCRdb shows in-frame clones only, minus some. The table shows 1.5 million to 1.9 million clones, with 95% to 99% occurring only once. The rearrangement uses TRBV18 and TRBJ2-3; D might be TRBD2 (6 bases). The sample comprised naive CD4+ T cells sorted from blood. Subset in this sample: CD45RA+ positively selected. This receptor was identified in a man aged 25 to 40 in good health. The CDR3 DNA reads TGTGCCAGCTCACCTTGGAGGGGTAGAGAAAGCACAGATACGCAGTATTTT. Translation: CASSPWRGRESTDTQYF.